This entry lists 3 T cell receptor beta chains sequenced from one sample in a study of blood T cell repertoires in COVID-19. The table came from immunoSEQ multiplex PCR; TCRdb's copy has only in-frame clones and leaves some out. The sample contains roughly 200,000 clones, about 85% of which appear only once. The sequenced sample was PBMCs or T cells enriched from blood (not recorded which). The receptors here all came from a woman between 40 and 55 years old in a cohort exposed to, infected with or recovered from COVID-19 (not recorded which).

V and J are TRBV13 and TRBJ2-7; D may be TRBD2 (7 bases). The CDR3 covers 16 residues. Per the germline V gene, CDR1 is PRHDT and CDR2 is FYEKMQ (reference sequence). V lost 5 bases and J 4 bases, leaving 21 bases between the germline ends. This CDR3 is CASSVQGGRGNYEQYF. In nucleotides, the CDR3 is TGTGCCAGCAGCGTCCAAGGGGGGCGGGGGAATTACGAGCAGTACTTC.

The genes are TRBV10-1 and TRBJ1-1; D may be TRBD1 (6 bases). Per the germline V gene, CDR1 is WNHNN and CDR2 is SYGVQD (reference sequence). This CDR3 is 13 amino acids long. With 6 bases removed from V and 0 bases from J, the gap between germline ends came to 8 bases. The CDR3 loop is CASRTGMNTEAFF. As DNA, the CDR3 is TGCGCCAGCAGGACAGGAATGAACACTGAAGCTTTCTTT.

This chain links TRBV6-2 or TRBV6-3 with TRBJ1-5; 7 positions agree with TRBD1. This CDR3 comprises 15 residues. Germline trimming cut 2 bases from V and 5 bases from J; bases unmatched to any gene: 6. CDR1 and CDR2 from the germline V gene are MNHEY and SVGEGT. The CDR3 nucleotides read TGTGCCAGCAGTTACCTCAACAGGGGTGATCAGCCCCAGCATTTT. Translated: CASSYLNRGDQPQHF.